This section outlines one T cell receptor (beta chain) sequence together with its context. Its specificity is unknown. This PCR relied on a set of 60 Vbeta primers and 13 Jbeta primers. Libraries were prepared by immunoSEQ multiplex PCR; TCRdb keeps only in-frame clonotypes and omits some of them. The sample holds about 160,000 clones, about 88% seen once. The data derive from a study of cytomegalovirus exposure and HLA in healthy donors. The study's findings and limits: At a 0.05 false discovery rate, a later analysis found about 17,000 TCR beta sequences to be associated with HLA alleles. Later genetic work tied a missense DCLRE1C variant to beta-chain V and J trimming. Indistinguishable V segments such as TRBV6-2 and TRBV6-3 were excluded.

This CDR3 region has 13 residues. Between the trimmed V and J ends, which lost 7 bases and 3 bases, there was a span of 9 bases. Germline CDR1 reads LNHDA; CDR2 reads SQIVND (reference sequence). The source material was PBMCs. The rearrangement uses TRBV19 and TRBJ1-4; D remains ambiguous. This clonotype was sampled from a man younger than 30 in good health and CMV-seropositive. CDR3 DNA: TGTGCCAGTATTGACTGGTCTAATGAAAAACTGTTTTTT. Translated, it gives CASIDWSNEKLFF.